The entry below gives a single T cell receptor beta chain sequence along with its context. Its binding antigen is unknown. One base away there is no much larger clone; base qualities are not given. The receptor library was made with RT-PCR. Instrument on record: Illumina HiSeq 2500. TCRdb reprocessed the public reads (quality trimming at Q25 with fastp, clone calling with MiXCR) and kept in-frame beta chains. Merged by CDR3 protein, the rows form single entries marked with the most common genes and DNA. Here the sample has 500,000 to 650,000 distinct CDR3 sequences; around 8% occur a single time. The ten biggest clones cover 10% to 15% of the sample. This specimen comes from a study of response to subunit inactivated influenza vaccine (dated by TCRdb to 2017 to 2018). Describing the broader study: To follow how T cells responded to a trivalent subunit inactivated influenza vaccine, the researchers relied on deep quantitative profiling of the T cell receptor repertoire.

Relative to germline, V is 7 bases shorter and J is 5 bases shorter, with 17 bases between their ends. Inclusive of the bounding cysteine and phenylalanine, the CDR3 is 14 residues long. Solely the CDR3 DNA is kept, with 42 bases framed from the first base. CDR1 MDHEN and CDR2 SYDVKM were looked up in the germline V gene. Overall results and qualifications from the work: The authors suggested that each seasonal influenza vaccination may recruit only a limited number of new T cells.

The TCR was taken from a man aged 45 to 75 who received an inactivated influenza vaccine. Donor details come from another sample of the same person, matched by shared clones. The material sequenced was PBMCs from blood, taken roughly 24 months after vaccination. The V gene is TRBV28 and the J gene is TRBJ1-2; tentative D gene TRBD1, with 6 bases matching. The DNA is TGTGCCAGCAACCCCCAGGACAGCGGATATGGCTACACCTTC. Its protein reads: CASNPQDSGYGYTF.